This TCR beta chain stems from a study of CD4 and CD8 cells across lung adenocarcinoma regions. Localized lung adenocarcinoma, a non-small cell lung cancer, affected the donors. From the PCR reads, TCRdb called clonotypes with MiXCR, one entry per CDR3 protein. The sample lists about 12,000 distinct CDR3 sequences, around half occurring once. The CDR3 spans 16 residues. With V trimmed by 3 bases and J by 6 bases, 13 bases remained unmatched. This clonotype showed up many times. This TCR derives from a female donor with lung adenocarcinoma. The CD4 and CD8 labels of this study may be unreliable. The J gene is TRBJ2-3, the V gene TRBV5-3; TRBD2 matches at 7 bases. Being an ORF, TRBV5-3 has a function that is uncertain. The source material was CD8+ T cells from the margin of a lung tumor. In DNA form, the CDR3 reads TGTGCCAGAAGCTCCAAACGGGGGGACGACACCGATACGCAGTATTTT. Encoded protein: CARSSKRGDDTDTQYF.